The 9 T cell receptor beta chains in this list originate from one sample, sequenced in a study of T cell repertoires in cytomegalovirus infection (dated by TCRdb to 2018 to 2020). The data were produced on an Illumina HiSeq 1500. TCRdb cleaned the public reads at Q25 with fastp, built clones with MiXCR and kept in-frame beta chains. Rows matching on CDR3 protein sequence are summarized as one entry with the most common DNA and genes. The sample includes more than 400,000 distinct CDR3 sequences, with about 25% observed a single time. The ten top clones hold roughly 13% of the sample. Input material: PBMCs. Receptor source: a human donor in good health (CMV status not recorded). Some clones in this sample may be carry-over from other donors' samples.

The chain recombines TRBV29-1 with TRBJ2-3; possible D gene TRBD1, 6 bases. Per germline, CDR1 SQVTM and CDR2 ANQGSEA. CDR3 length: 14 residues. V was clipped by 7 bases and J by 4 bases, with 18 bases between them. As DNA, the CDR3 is TGCAGCGCATCTTCCCTAGGGGGATCAGATACGCAGTATTTT. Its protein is CSASSLGGSDTQYF.

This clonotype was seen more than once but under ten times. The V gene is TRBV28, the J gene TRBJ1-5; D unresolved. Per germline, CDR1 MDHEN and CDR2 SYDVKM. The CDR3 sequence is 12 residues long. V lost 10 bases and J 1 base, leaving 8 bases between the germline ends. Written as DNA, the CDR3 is TGTGCCACGACCCCAAGCAATCAGCCCCAGCATTTT. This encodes CATTPSNQPQHF.

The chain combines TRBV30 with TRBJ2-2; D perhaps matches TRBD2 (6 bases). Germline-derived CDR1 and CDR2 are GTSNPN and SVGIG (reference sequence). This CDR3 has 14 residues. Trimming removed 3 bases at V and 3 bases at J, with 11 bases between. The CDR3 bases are TGTGCCTGGAGAACGGAGGGGTACACCGGGGAGCTGTTTTTT. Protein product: CAWRTEGYTGELFF.

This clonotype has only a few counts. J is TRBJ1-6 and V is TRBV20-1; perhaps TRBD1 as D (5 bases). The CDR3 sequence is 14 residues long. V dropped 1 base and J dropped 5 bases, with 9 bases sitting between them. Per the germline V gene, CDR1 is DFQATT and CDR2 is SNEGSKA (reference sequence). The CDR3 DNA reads TGCAGTGCTAGAGTCGGGACCGATAATTCACCCCTCCACTTT. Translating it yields CSARVGTDNSPLHF.

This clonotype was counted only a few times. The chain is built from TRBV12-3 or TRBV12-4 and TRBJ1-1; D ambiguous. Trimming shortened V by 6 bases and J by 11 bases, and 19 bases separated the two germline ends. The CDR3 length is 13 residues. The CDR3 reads CASRLDGPDGAFF. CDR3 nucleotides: TGTGCCAGCAGACTGGATGGACCCGACGGGGCTTTCTTT.

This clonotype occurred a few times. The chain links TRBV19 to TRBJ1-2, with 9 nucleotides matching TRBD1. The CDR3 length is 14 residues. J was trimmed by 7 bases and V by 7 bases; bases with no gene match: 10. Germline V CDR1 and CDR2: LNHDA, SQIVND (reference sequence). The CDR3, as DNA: TGTGCCAGTATTCGGACAGGGGCTGGATCTGGCTACACCTTC. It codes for CASIRTGAGSGYTF.

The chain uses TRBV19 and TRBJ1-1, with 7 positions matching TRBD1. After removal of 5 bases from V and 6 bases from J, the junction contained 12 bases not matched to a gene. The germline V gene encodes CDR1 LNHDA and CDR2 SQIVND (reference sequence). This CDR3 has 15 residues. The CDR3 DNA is TGTGCCAGTAGTCGACAGGGTGCTGGTTGGTCTGAAGCTTTCTTT. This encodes CASSRQGAGWSEAFF.

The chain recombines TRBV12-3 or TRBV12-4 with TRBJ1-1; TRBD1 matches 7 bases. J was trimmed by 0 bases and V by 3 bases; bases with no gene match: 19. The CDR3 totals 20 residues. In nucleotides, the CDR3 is TGTGCCAGCAGTTTTACGGATGGACAGGCGTTTTTCGGTGTGAACACTGAAGCTTTCTTT. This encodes CASSFTDGQAFFGVNTEAFF.

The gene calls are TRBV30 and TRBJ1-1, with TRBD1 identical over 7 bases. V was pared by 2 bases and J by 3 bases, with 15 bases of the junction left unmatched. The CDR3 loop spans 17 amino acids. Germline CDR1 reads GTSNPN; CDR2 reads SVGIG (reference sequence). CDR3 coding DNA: TGTGCCTGGAGTCACTACTCGACAGGGCCGAAGGACACTGAAGCTTTCTTT. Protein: CAWSHYSTGPKDTEAFF.